This T cell receptor beta chain stems from a study of cytomegalovirus exposure and HLA in healthy donors (dated 2017 in TCRdb). Concerning the study at large: In an earlier analysis of under 600 of the donors, 276 Gb of sequence data and some 120 million unique TCR beta sequences from 150 million to 200 million T cells were reported. Roughly 310 gigabases of sequencing data and 70 million to 100 million unique TCR sequences were included in an early release covering around 600 HLA-typed donors. Of the roughly 400 genotyped donors, over 65% fell in the genetic ancestry cluster associated with self-reported Caucasian donors. The study aimed to test whether cataloging public T cell receptors could reveal signatures of past pathogen exposure. Using immunosequencing, the study profiled T cell repertoires from some 670 subjects and related those repertoires to cytomegalovirus serostatus. A separate validation cohort of over 95 different subjects was used in addition to the 666-subject first cohort. High-throughput TCR immunosequencing, statistical association of individual TCRs with disease status, and machine learning were combined to predict cytomegalovirus infection status. To study patterns of TCR occurrence, a later analysis re-analyzed previously published TCR beta repertoires from 550 to 800 donors and added high-resolution HLA genotyping. The later analysis used no new phenotypic data to find candidate immune exposures, relying instead on TCR beta sequences and their occurrence across donors. An earlier analysis of 500 to 650 of the donors applied high-throughput TCR beta sequencing to assess whether each TCR beta V gene segment acted as functional or pseudogenic. Alongside the repertoire data, information on donor age, sex, ethnicity and CMV serostatus was compiled. In a later genetic analysis, genome-wide SNP genotypes for about 65% of the roughly 670 donors were used, and that subset was treated as a discovery cohort. Every repertoire in the discovery cohort had been generated on one and the same sequencing platform. HLA typing covered class I and class II loci at four-digit resolution. Typing coverage varied by locus: roughly 620-640 donors for A, B, C, DRB1 and DQB1; some 520 for DQA1; around 610 for DPA1; roughly 470 for DPB1. Several DR-DQ haplotypes were treated as single units for association and clustering because of strong linkage in the cohort. On average, around 240,000 unique TCR beta nucleotide sequences were sequenced per donor among some 430 genotyped donors of the cohort, with 15% to 20% of those sequences being non-productive.

The CDR3 measures 15 amino acids from cysteine to phenylalanine. Solely the CDR3 DNA is kept, with 45 bases framed from the first base. The germline V gene provides CDR1 SGDLS and CDR2 YYNGEE. V drops 1 base and J drops 1 base, leaving 10 bases in between. On this clone: This clone's antigen is unknown. The input lacks base qualities; no much larger clone sits a single base away.

Library construction relied on the immunoSEQ multiplex PCR assay. For the multiplex PCR, a mixture combining 60 forward primers for TCR Vbeta segments and 13 reverse primers for TCR Jbeta segments was used. Amplification of the CDR3 region of rearranged TCR beta genes was performed with a multiplex PCR assay on genomic DNA. The amplified TCR beta libraries were sequenced on the Illumina HiSeq System as 87-base-pair reads. The authors' pipeline ran thus. A later analysis counted about 80 million unique TCR beta chains across the 600 to 850 repertoires, and around 9.9 million of these chains were shared by at least two donors. Raw reads were error-corrected and collapsed into unique sequences by a nearest-neighbor algorithm in which closely related sequences were merged to remove PCR and sequencing errors. V, D and J gene segments were assigned by aligning CDR3 sequences to IMGT reference sequences. For a sequence to be retained, at least a six-nucleotide match to both a V gene segment and a J gene segment was required. A rearrangement was called productive if the CDR3 had no stop codons and remained in frame with V and J, and every other rearrangement was called non-productive. Following IMGT convention, CDR3 was defined as the stretch from the second conserved V-encoded cysteine to the conserved J-encoded phenylalanine. The earlier analysis of roughly 590 of the donors excluded sequences that lacked an unambiguous match to a single V gene segment. In an earlier analysis of about 590 of the donors, a V segment was called functional when productive rearrangements were above 56.7%, and segregating when the standard deviation between donors exceeded 5%. A statistical classification framework was developed to diagnose cytomegalovirus status using the catalog of TCR beta chain sequences. In a later analysis, TCR nucleotide sequences were compared against IMGT/GENE-DB human TR gene sequences so that V and J genes could be assigned. A later analysis assigned CDR3 sequences and most-parsimonious VDJ recombination scenarios with the TCRdist pipeline. In a later analysis, every TCR beta chain was defined by the combination of its CDR3 amino acid sequence and its V-gene family, and reads without a unique V-gene family were dropped. As a way to deal with suspected cross-contamination and a sequencing artifact, a later analysis dropped 450 to 700 nucleotide sequences that were highly shared and had low generation probability. For each public chain, a later analysis derived a clonal expansion index from normalized ranks of inferred template counts within each repertoire. In a later analysis, generation probabilities were computed using a VDJ recombination model fitted to out-of-frame rearrangements, and the results were checked against IGoR. Hypergeometric tests were used in a later analysis to score TCR-TCR, TCR-HLA and TCR-CMV co-occurrence, with a repertoire-size bias correction applied to the TCR pairs. A later analysis estimated false discovery rates by permuting HLA or CMV assignments 20 times. In a later analysis, co-occurring TCRs were grouped using DBSCAN, with TCRdist sequence similarity added in when clustering inside HLA-allele-positive subsets. For co-occurrence clustering, repertoires with fewer than 30,000 or more than 120,000 public chains were excluded, along with five repertoires with anomalous nucleotide sharing. TCRdb carries this immuneACCESS record with in-frame sequences only. Its versions omit some clonotypes, under half of them owing to an unresolved V gene in the studies checked, with the rest unexplained. V, J and clone size are taken as reported in that table, and D and trimming were inferred from the DNA itself. Counted in this sample were tens of thousands of clones; more than 70% of them appeared once. Of the sample, around 4% is held by the ten largest clones.

General conclusions and limits of the study: Linkage disequilibrium might explain the correlated functional status among segregating V segments, but an unknown experimental factor could not be excluded. A further reported finding was that TCR beta sequences accurately predicted the HLA-A and HLA-B alleles for most subjects in the first cohort. In a later analysis, the rate of TCR association differed among HLA loci, with DRB1 alleles having the most associated TCRs and HLA-C alleles having the fewest. Specific HLA alleles were associated with 15,000 to 20,000 TCR beta sequences at a false discovery rate of 0.05 in a later analysis. The classifier was reported to diagnose cytomegalovirus status with high specificity and sensitivity in both the original and validation cohorts. Because counts were too low, seventeen rarely observed V segments, including chromosome 9 orphons, were excluded from the earlier analysis of 587 of the donors. Compared with the 666-donor mean, donors in an Asian-associated ancestry cluster had fewer N-insertions in productive TCRs, according to a later genetic analysis. The sequencing pipeline was judged likely to have produced a cluster of highly shared sequence variants as a technical artifact. The only immune exposure information available for the cohort was CMV serostatus. Because the 87-base-pair reads could not distinguish some IMGT-functional V segments, including TRBV6-2 and TRBV6-3, those segments were excluded. A few of the identified cytomegalovirus-associated TCR beta chains were confirmed in vitro to be specific for cytomegalovirus antigens. Across donors, most TCR sequences were observed very rarely, whereas some public TCRs were present in many individuals. The authors suggested that the approach could potentially be extended to other disease states and immunological phenotypes. Sequencing depth was assumed to be roughly uniform across donors in the presence/absence analyses, though that assumption may not hold. An association between a missense DCLRE1C variant and V-gene and J-gene trimming of TCR beta chains was found in a later genetic analysis and replicated in an independent cohort. Compared with equally common non-associated chains, HLA-associated TCR beta chains in a later analysis were more clonally expanded and had lower generation probabilities. In a later analysis, several top co-occurrence clusters were reported to appear linked to parvovirus B19, influenza, CMV and Epstein-Barr virus. Because HLA typing was unavailable for some donors at each locus, only the typed subset was used in association tests. The cohort was sequenced for TCR beta chains only, and without alpha or paired-chain data the features that could be detected were limited. Assigning TCR associations to individual alleles was difficult when HLA alleles, especially DR and DQ, strongly co-occurred. Most CMV-associated TCR beta chains appeared to be HLA-restricted in a later analysis, and the HLA associations seemed to be driven largely by CMV exposure. The study listed 150 to 200 TCR beta chains as associated with cytomegalovirus. In an earlier analysis of more than 500 of the donors, most TCR beta V segments appeared in productive rearrangements about 87% or about 30% of the time, broadly matching IMGT annotations.

The cohort consisted of fewer than 700 healthy bone marrow donors. Cohort members were all nominally healthy when sampled, although unrecorded immune exposures were likely present. The donor tested CMV seropositive, placing the donor among the 289 seropositive members of the cohort. A peripheral blood sample was collected from each donor, and TCR beta sequencing was performed on peripheral blood mononuclear cells. The Qiagen DNeasy Blood Extraction Kit was used to extract genomic DNA from the blood cell samples. Sequencing was done on a sample of PBMCs. The rearranged segments are TRBV9 and TRBJ2-3; perhaps TRBD1 is the D gene, with 5 bases matching. The receptor comes from a male donor in good health and CMV-seropositive. CDR3 reads: CASSVWGLGTDTQYF. The DNA is TGTGCCAGCAGCGTATGGGGCCTTGGCACAGATACGCAGTATTTT.